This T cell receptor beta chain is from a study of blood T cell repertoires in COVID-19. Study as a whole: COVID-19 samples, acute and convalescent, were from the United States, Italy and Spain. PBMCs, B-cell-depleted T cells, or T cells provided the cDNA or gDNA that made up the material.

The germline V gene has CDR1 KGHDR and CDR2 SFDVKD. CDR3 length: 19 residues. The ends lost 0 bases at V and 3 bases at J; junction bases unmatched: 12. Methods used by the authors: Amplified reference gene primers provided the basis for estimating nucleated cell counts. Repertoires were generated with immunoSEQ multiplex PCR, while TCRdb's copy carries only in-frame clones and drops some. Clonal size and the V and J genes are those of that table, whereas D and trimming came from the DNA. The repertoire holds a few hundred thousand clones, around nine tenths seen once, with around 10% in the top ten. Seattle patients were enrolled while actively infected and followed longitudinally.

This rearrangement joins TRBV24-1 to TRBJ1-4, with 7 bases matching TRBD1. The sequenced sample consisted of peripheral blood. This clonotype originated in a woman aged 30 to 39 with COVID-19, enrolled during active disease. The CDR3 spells CATSDLIRRQGGSNEKLFF. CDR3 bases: TGTGCCACCAGTGATTTGATCAGGAGGCAGGGGGGTTCTAATGAAAAACTGTTTTTT.